This paragraph covers one T cell receptor (beta chain) sequence. Antigen specificity is unknown. The data were taken from a study of CD8+ T cells in alopecia areata. The overall study: Those patients who were treated received oral tofacitinib, which was given at 5 to 10 mg twice daily for moderate-to-severe alopecia areata. Whole-study findings and limits: Researchers report lesional scalp, most notably alopecia totalis/universalis, outstripped normal scalp in clonality. Mouse data revealed clearer TCR sharing than patient data did, a gap possibly tied to HLA.

PBMCs served as the source from which CD4+ and CD8+ T cells were sorted. RNA, once extracted, was reverse transcribed into cDNA for use as the sequencing template. Clones were read by immunoSEQ multiplex PCR, and TCRdb kept only the in-frame ones, dropping some. The repertoire has almost 250,000 clones, roughly two thirds of them found once; the top ten carry around 1.2%. This specimen was CD4+ T cells sorted from blood, taken at week 0. This sequence originates from a human donor with alopecia areata.

The CDR3 DNA follows: TGTGCCTGGAGTGGACAAACTAATGAAAAACTGTTTTTT. Translated: CAWSGQTNEKLFF. The J gene is TRBJ1-4, the V gene TRBV30; D ambiguous. V was clipped by 1 base and J by 1 base, with 4 bases between them. CDR1 is GTSNPN, CDR2 SVGIG, per germline (reference sequence). The CDR3 spans 13 residues.